This TCR beta chain was sequenced for a study of T cell responses to AZD1222 COVID-19 vaccine. Overall study results and limits: Donors skewed white British and female; clonal diversity was possibly underestimated. Spike was spanned by vaccine-associated CD4 TCRs, with dominance at 160-218 and 743-854. Two doses of AZD1222 preceded a rise in Spike-specific TCR breadth and depth. Sampling that yielded the repertoires occurred only after the peak T cell response.

Clones were sequenced by immunoSEQ multiplex PCR, and TCRdb holds only the in-frame ones, with some missing. The table has approximately 150,000 clones, about nine tenths seen once; the top ten hold 1.1% to 1.5%. The V and J ends lost 0 bases and 6 bases respectively, with 5 bases between them. Germline values: CDR1 MNHNY, CDR2 SVGAGI (reference sequence). The CDR3 totals 12 residues. Concerning this clone itself: Its matching antigen is unknown.

Sequencing was performed on peripheral blood, taken on day 0 of AZD1222 vaccination. The TCR originated in an adult in good health. The gene calls are TRBV6-6 and TRBJ1-2, with D hard to call. CDR3 in DNA: TGTGCCAGCAGTTACTCGCAGGATGGCTACACCTTC. This encodes CASSYSQDGYTF.